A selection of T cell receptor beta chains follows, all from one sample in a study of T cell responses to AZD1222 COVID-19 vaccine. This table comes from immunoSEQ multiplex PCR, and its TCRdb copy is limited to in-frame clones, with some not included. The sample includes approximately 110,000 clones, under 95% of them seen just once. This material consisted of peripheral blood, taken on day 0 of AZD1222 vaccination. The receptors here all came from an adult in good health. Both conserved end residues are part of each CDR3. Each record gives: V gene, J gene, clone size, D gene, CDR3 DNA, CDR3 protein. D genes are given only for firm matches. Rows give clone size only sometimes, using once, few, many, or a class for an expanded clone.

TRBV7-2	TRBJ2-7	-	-	TGTGCCAGCAGCTTAGAGGGCAGGGGCGAGCAGTACTTC	CASSLEGRGEQYF
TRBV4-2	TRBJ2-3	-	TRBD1	TGTGCCAGCAGCCTAACGATGGACAGGGCTCGAGATACGCAGTATTTT	CASSLTMDRARDTQYF
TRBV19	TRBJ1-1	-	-	TGTGCCAGTATGGTGAACACTGAAGCTTTCTTT	CASMVNTEAFF
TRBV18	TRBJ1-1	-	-	TGTGCCAGCTCAGGGGAGGGAACTGAAGCTTTCTTT	CASSGEGTEAFF
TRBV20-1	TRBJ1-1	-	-	TGCAGTGCTTTATATTCTGGGGGGGCTTTCTTT	CSALYSGGAFF
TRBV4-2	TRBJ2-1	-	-	TGTGCCAGCAGCCAAGACCTGTACAATGAGCAGTTCTTC	CASSQDLYNEQFF
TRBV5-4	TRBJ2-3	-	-	TGTGCCAGCAGCTTGGGTGGGGGCCTCACAGATACGCAGTATTTT	CASSLGGGLTDTQYF
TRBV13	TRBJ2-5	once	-	TGTGCCAGCAGCTTAGGGGCGGGTTCCCAAGAGACCCAGTACTTC	CASSLGAGSQETQYF
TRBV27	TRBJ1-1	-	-	TGTGCCAGCAGTTTATCTCCCCCCTTCACTGAAGCTTTCTTT	CASSLSPPFTEAFF
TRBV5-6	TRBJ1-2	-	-	TGTGCCAGCAGCTTGGTCCAGGGAACCTACCGGGGCTACACCTTC	CASSLVQGTYRGYTF
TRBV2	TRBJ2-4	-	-	TGTGCCAGCAGTCTTTGGGTGGCCGACGGGAGAAACATTCAGTACTTC	CASSLWVADGRNIQYF